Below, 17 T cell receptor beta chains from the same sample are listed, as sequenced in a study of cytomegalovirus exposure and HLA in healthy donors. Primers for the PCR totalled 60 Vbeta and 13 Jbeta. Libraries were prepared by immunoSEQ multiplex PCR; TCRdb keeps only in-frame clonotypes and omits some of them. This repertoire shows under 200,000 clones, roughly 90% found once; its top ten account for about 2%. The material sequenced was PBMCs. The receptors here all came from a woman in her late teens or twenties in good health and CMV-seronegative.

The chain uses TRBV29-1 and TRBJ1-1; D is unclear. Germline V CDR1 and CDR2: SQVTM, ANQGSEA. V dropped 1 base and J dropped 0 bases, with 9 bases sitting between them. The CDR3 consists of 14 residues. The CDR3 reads CSVEGMRLNTEAFF. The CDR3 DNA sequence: TGCAGCGTTGAAGGGATGAGGTTGAACACTGAAGCTTTCTTT.

CDR3 nucleotides: TGTGCCAGCAGCCAAGAAGGGCAGGGAATGATCTATGGCTACACCTTC. Translating it yields CASSQEGQGMIYGYTF. The chain combines TRBV14 with TRBJ1-2, with D perhaps matching TRBD1 (5 bases). V lost 0 bases and J 4 bases, leaving 15 bases between the germline ends. The CDR3 runs to 16 residues. Germline V gives CDR1 SGHDN, CDR2 FVKESK.

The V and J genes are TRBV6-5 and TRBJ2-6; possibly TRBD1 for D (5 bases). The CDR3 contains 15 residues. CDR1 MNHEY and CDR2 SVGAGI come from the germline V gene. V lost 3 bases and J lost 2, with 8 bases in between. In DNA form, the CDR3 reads TGTGCCAGCAGTTATCAGGGAACTGGGGCCAACGTCCTGACTTTC. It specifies CASSYQGTGANVLTF.

The CDR3 bases are TGTGCCGGGGCGGGACAGGGGGCGAGGGGCTACACCTTC. It specifies CAGAGQGARGYTF. The J gene is TRBJ1-2, the V gene TRBV28; 12 bases are shared with TRBD1. The trim removed 11 bases at V and 8 bases at J, leaving 9 bases unmatched. The CDR3 totals 13 residues. Germline values: CDR1 MDHEN, CDR2 SYDVKM.

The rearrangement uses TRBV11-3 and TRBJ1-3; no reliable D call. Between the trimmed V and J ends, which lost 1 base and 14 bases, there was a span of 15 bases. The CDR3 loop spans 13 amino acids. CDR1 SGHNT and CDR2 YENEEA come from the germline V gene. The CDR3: CASSLGPGEVLYF. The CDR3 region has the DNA TGTGCCAGCAGCTTAGGCCCGGGTGAGGTCCTATATTTT.

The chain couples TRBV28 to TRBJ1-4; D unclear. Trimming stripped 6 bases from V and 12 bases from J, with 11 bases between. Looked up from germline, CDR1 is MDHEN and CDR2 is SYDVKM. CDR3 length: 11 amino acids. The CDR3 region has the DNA TGTGCCAGCAGCCCGGGGTTCCAACTGTTTTTT. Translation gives CASSPGFQLFF.

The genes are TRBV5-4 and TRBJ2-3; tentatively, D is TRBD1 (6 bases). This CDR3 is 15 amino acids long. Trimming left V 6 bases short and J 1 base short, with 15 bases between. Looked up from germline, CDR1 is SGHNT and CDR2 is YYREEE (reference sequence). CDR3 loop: CASTKTGTGTDTQYF. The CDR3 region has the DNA TGTGCCAGCACCAAAACAGGGACGGGCACAGATACGCAGTATTTT.

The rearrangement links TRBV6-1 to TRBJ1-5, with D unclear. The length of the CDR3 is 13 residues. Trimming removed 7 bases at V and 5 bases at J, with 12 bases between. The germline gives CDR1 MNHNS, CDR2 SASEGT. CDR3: CASNSGLDQPQHF. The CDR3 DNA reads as TGTGCCAGCAACTCTGGTTTGGATCAGCCCCAGCATTTT.

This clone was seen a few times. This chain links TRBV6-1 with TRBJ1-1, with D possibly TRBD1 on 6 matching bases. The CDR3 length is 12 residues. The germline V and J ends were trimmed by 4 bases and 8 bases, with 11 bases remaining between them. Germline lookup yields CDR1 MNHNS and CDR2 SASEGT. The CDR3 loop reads CASSAHDREAFF. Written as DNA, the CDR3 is TGTGCCAGCAGTGCCCACGACAGGGAAGCTTTCTTT.

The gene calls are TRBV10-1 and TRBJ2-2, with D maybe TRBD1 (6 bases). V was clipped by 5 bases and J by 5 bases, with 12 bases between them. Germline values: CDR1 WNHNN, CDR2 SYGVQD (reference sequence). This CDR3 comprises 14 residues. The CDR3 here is CASSPYRATGELFF. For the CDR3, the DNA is TGCGCCAGCAGTCCTTACAGGGCGACCGGGGAGCTGTTTTTT.

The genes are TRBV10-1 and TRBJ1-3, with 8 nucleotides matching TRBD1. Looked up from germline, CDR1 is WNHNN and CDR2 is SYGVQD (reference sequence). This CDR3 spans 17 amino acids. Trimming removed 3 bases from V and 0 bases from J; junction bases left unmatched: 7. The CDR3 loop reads CASSDQDRAHSGNTIYF. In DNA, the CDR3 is TGCGCCAGCAGTGACCAGGACAGGGCCCACTCTGGAAACACCATATATTTT.

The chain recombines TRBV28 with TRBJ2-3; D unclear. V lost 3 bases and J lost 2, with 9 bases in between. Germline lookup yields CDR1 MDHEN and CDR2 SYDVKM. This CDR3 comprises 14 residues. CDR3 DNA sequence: TGTGCCAGCAGTTTTGAGGCGGACACAGATACGCAGTATTTT. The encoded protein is CASSFEADTDTQYF.

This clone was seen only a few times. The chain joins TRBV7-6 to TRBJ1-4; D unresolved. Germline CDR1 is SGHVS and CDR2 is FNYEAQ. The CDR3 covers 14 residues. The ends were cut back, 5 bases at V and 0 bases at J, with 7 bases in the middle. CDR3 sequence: CASSASPTNEKLFF. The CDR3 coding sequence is TGTGCCAGCAGCGCGAGCCCAACTAATGAAAAACTGTTTTTT.

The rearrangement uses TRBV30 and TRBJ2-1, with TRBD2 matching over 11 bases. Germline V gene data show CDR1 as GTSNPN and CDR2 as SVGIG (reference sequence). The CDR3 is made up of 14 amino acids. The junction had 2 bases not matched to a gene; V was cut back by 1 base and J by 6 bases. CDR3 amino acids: CAWSEGLAVNEQFF. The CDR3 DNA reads TGTGCCTGGAGTGAGGGACTAGCGGTCAATGAGCAGTTCTTC.

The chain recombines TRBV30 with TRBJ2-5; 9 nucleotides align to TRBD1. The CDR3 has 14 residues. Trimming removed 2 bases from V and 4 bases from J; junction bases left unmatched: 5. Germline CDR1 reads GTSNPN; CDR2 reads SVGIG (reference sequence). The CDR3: CAWSPGQGRETQYF. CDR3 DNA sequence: TGTGCCTGGAGTCCCGGACAGGGGCGAGAGACCCAGTACTTC. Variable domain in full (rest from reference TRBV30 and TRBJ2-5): SQTIHQWPATLVQPVGSPLSLECTVEGTSNPNLYWYRQAAGRGLQLLFYSVGIGQISSEVPQNLSASRPQDRQFILSSKKLLLSDSGFYLCAWSPGQGRETQYFGPGTRLLVL.

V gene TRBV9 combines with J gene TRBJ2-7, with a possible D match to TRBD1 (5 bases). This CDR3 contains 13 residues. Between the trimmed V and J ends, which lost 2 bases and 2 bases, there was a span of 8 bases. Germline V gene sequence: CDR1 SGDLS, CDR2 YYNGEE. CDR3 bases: TGTGCCAGCAGCGTTGACAGTGCCTACGAGCAGTACTTC. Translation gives CASSVDSAYEQYF.

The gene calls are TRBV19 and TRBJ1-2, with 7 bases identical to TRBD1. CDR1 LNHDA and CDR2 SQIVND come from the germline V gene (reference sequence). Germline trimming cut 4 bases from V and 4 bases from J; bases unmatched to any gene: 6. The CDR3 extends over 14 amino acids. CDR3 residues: CASSTTTGAYGYTF. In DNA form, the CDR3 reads TGTGCCAGTAGTACGACTACAGGGGCCTATGGCTACACCTTC.